Here is one TCR beta chain with its context. Its cognate antigen is unknown. The CDR3 is 14 residues long. V was cut by 1 base and J by 3 bases, with 9 bases left in between. CDR1 and CDR2 (germline): LGHDT, YNNKEL (reference sequence). The repertoire was sequenced with immunoSEQ multiplex PCR; TCRdb's copy has only in-frame clones and lacks some. The sample lists some 4,900 clones, under 95% occurring once. The sample originates from a study of stem cell transplantation in POMP-related autoinflammatory disease. On the study more broadly: Neutrophil and platelet engraftment from the graft donor was 100% through one year after transplant.

Study findings and constraints: Fewer unique TRB V-J gene pairings were identified in patients with PRAID. In patients with PRAID, every analyzed T-cell subset tended to show lower diversity and higher clonality.

Sequencing was performed on CD8+ T cells from PBMCs, taken after stem cell transplantation. The TCR was taken from a human patient with POMP-related autoinflammation and immune dysregulation (PRAID). Some T cells may be supplied by the graft donor. This rearrangement joins TRBV3-1 (or the pseudogene TRBV3-2) to TRBJ1-2; D not resolved. The chain's CDR3 is CASSQVARDYGYTF. CDR3 DNA: TGTGCCAGCAGCCAAGTGGCCCGCGACTATGGCTACACCTTC.